Listed below are T cell receptor beta chains from one sample, sequenced in a study of OX40 agonist ivuxolimab in advanced cancers. Generated by immunoSEQ multiplex PCR, the TCRdb table keeps only in-frame clones and is missing some. The sample has more than 55,000 clones; around 77% are singletons. The source was CD4+ or CD8+ T cells sorted from blood, collected in a trial of the OX40 agonist ivuxolimab. These receptor sequences come from an adult with an advanced solid tumor such as melanoma, head and neck, liver or kidney cancer. CDR3s include the opening cysteine and the closing phenylalanine or tryptophan. D genes are given only for firm matches. Rows give clone size only sometimes, using once, few, many, or a class for an expanded clone.

V gene	D gene	clone size	J gene	CDR3 DNA	CDR3 protein
TRBV18	-	-	TRBJ2-5	TGTGCCAGCTCAGGGGGTCAAGAGACCCAGTACTTC	CASSGGQETQYF
TRBV5-6	TRBD2	-	TRBJ2-7	TGTGCCAGCAGCTTGGAGGGGCCTAGCGGTCTCTACGAGCAGTACTTC	CASSLEGPSGLYEQYF
TRBV10-2	TRBD1	-	TRBJ2-2	TGCGCCAGCATTGGGACAGGGGCAATAACCGGGGAGCTGTTTTTT	CASIGTGAITGELFF
TRBV6-4	TRBD2	-	TRBJ2-1	TGTGCCAGCAGTGACTGGACGGGAGGGTCAACAAATGAGCAGTTCTTC	CASSDWTGGSTNEQFF
TRBV19	-	-	TRBJ1-5	TGTGCCAGTAGTATAGCCCAGGGTCCGCTAAGGAATCAGCCCCAGCATTTT	CASSIAQGPLRNQPQHF
TRBV27	-	-	TRBJ2-1	TGTGCCAGCAGTCCCGGCCATGAGCAGTTCTTC	CASSPGHEQFF
TRBV2	-	-	TRBJ2-1	TGTGCCAGCAGTGAAGTCCTGACAGGTTCCTACAATGAGCAGTTCTTC	CASSEVLTGSYNEQFF
TRBV10-3	TRBD2	-	TRBJ2-7	TGTGCCATCAGTGAGGCGACTAGCGGGGTATCCTACGAGCAGTACTTC	CAISEATSGVSYEQYF
TRBV29-1	TRBD1	few	TRBJ1-1	TGCAGCGTACCCGGACAGGGGAACGCTGAAGCTTTCTTT	CSVPGQGNAEAFF
TRBV4-1	TRBD2	-	TRBJ2-7	TGCGCCAGCAGCCAAGAGACGGGAGGGCCTAAAGAGCAGTACTTC	CASSQETGGPKEQYF
TRBV2	TRBD1	-	TRBJ1-2	TGTGCCAGCATCAGTACCGGGACAGGGGGCGTCTATGGCTACACCTTC	CASISTGTGGVYGYTF
TRBV6-6	-	-	TRBJ1-2	TGTGCCAGCAGTTACTCGAGGGGGTCTAACTATGGCTACACCTTC	CASSYSRGSNYGYTF
TRBV15	-	-	TRBJ1-2	TGTGCCACCAGCAGAGAAAGGGACGGAATAGGTGGCTACACCTTC	CATSRERDGIGGYTF
TRBV28	TRBD1	-	TRBJ1-2	TGTGCCAGCAGTCCGGGACAGTCCCCGGGTCGACACTTC	CASSPGQSPGRHF
TRBV7-2	-	-	TRBJ1-3	TGTGCCAGCAGCTTAGGGACCTACAGAGGAAACACCATATATTTT	CASSLGTYRGNTIYF
TRBV6-5	-	-	TRBJ1-1	TGTGCCAGCACCCCAAGGAGGAACCCGAACACTGAAGCTTTCTTT	CASTPRRNPNTEAFF
TRBV15	-	-	TRBJ2-1	TGTGCCACCAGCAGAAAGGGCCCGGCCCGGGAAAATGAGCAGTTCTTC	CATSRKGPARENEQFF
TRBV28	-	-	TRBJ1-1	TGTGCCAGCAGTTTACGATTACAGGGAGGTGCTGAAGCTTTCTTT	CASSLRLQGGAEAFF
TRBV6-1	-	-	TRBJ2-2	TGTGCCAGCAGGATAGGGACCGGGGAGCTGTTTTTT	CASRIGTGELFF
TRBV10-3	-	few	TRBJ1-4	TGTGCCATCAGTGACTCAGGAAGGGGTGAAAAACTGTTTTTT	CAISDSGRGEKLFF
TRBV11-2	-	-	TRBJ1-2	TGTGCCAGCAGCTCGCCCTACGACCGAAACCGAGGGGAAGGCTACACCTTC	CASSSPYDRNRGEGYTF
TRBV28	-	-	TRBJ2-3	TGTGCCAGCACCCCAGGCGGCAGAACGACAGATACGCAGTATTTT	CASTPGGRTTDTQYF
TRBV6-1	-	few	TRBJ1-4	TGTGCCAGCAGTGAAAGTCGACCCAGGTGGGGGGAAAAACTGTTTTTT	CASSESRPRWGEKLFF
TRBV11-2	-	-	TRBJ2-4	TGTGCCAGCAGCGGGCTATGGGAGTTAGCCAAAAACATTCAGTACTTC	CASSGLWELAKNIQYF
TRBV30	-	once	TRBJ1-1	TGTGCCTGGGCGACCAAACGCGGGGGTTGGACTGAAGCTTTCTTT	CAWATKRGGWTEAFF
TRBV7-8	TRBD1	-	TRBJ1-2	TGTGCCAGCAGCTTAAGGGACAGGGATCACTATGGCTACACCTTC	CASSLRDRDHYGYTF
TRBV29-1	-	-	TRBJ2-1	TGCAGCGTCGTCAGGGCGGCGGGCAATGAGCAGTTCTTC	CSVVRAAGNEQFF
TRBV7-2	-	-	TRBJ2-5	TGTGCCAGCAGCTTGTTGCGGGACCAAGAGACCCAGTACTTC	CASSLLRDQETQYF
TRBV28	TRBD2	-	TRBJ2-2	TGTGCCAGCAGCTCGGGACTAGCGACGGCGGGCGGGGAGCTGTTTTTT	CASSSGLATAGGELFF
TRBV6-5	-	-	TRBJ1-1	TGTGCCAGCAGTTCTAGGGGGGGAGCTTTCTTT	CASSSRGGAFF
TRBV29-1	TRBD2	-	TRBJ2-1	TGCAGCGTTGAAGGGAGACTAGCGGGAATCGGCAATGAGCAGTTCTTC	CSVEGRLAGIGNEQFF